The following is a T cell receptor beta chain sequence with its context. At one end the junction does not follow the germline gene, possibly because of a read error. Clones were sequenced by immunoSEQ multiplex PCR, and TCRdb holds only the in-frame ones, with some missing. Among 30,000 to 40,000 clones listed, about 86% were seen once. Germline V gene lookup returns CDR1 MDHEN and CDR2 SYDVKM. The CDR3 has 11 residues. The record originates from a study of blood T cell repertoires in COVID-19. The gene calls are TRBV28 and TRBJ2-7; 9 bases line up with TRBD1. The material sequenced was peripheral blood. This TCR came from a woman in her 70s with active COVID-19. CDR3 bases: TGTGCCAGCAGTGACCGGGACAGGGCGCACTTC. Encoded protein: CASSDRDRAHF.